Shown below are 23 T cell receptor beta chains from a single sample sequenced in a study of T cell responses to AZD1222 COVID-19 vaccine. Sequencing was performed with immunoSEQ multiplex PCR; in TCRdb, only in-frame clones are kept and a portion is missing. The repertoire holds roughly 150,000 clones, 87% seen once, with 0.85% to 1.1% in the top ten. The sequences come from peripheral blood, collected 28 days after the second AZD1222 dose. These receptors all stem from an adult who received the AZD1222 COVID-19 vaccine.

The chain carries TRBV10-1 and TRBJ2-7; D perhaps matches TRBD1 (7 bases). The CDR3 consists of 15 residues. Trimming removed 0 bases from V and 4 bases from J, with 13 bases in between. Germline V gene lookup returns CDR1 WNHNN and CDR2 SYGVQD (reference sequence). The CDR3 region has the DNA TGCGCCAGCAGTGAGTCGTTGTCAGGGGGGTACGAGCAGTACTTC. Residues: CASSESLSGGYEQYF.

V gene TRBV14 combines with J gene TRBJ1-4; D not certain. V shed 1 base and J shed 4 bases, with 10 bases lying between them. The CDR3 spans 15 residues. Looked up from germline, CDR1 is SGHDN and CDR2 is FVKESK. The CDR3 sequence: CASSQGWGVNEKLFF. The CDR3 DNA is TGTGCCAGCAGCCAAGGCTGGGGAGTTAATGAAAAACTGTTTTTT.

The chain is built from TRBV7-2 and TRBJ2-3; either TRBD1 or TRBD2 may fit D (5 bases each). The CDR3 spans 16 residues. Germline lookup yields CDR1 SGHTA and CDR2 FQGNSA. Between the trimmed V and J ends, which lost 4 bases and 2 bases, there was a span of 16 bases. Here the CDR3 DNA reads TGTGCCAGCAGCTACCCGGGGAGCAGGGTCACAGATACGCAGTATTTT. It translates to CASSYPGSRVTDTQYF.

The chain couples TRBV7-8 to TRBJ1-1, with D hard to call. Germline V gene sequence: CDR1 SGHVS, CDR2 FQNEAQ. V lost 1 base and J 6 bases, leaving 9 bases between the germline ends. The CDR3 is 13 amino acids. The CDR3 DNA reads TGTGCCAGCAGCTTAGGGTCCGTGCCTGAAGCTTTCTTT. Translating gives CASSLGSVPEAFF.

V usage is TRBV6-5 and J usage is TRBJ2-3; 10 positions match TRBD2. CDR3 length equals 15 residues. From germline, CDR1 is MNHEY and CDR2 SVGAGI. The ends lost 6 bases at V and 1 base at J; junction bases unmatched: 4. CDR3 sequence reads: CASRHLAGGTDTQYF. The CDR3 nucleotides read TGTGCCAGCAGACACCTAGCGGGGGGCACAGATACGCAGTATTTT.

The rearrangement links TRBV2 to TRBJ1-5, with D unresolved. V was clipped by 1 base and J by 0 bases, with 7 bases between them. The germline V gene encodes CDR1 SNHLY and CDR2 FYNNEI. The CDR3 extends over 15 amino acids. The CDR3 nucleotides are TGTGCCAGCAGTGAAGGTCGTGGTAGCAATCAGCCCCAGCATTTT. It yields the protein CASSEGRGSNQPQHF. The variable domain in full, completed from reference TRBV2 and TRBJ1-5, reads EPEVTQTPSHQVTQMGQEVILRCVPISNHLYFYWYRQILGQKVEFLVSFYNNEISEKSEIFDDQFSVERPDGSNFTLKIRSTKLEDSAMYFCASSEGRGSNQPQHFGDGTRLSIL.

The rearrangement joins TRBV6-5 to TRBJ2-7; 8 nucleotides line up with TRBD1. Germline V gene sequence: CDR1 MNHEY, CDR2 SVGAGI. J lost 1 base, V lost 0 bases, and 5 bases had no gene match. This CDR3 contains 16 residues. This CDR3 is CASSYSGRQGSYEQYF. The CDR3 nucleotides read TGTGCCAGCAGTTACTCGGGCCGACAGGGGTCCTACGAGCAGTACTTC.

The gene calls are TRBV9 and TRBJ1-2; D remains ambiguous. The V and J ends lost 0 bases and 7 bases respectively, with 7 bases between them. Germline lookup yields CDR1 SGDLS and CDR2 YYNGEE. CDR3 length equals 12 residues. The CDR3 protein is CASSVGSGGYTF. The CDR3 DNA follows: TGTGCCAGCAGCGTAGGGTCGGGTGGCTACACCTTC. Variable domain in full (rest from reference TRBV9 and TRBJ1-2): DSGVTQTPKHLITATGQRVTLRCSPRSGDLSVYWYQQSLDQGLQFLIQYYNGEERAKGNILERFSAQQFPDLHSELNLSSLELGDSALYFCASSVGSGGYTFGSGTRLTVV.

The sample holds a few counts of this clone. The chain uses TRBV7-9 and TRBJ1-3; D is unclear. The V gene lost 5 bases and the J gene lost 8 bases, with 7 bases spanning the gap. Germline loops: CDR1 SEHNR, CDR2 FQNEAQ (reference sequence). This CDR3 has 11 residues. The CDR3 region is CASSIADTIYF. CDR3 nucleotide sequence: TGTGCCAGCAGCATCGCGGACACCATATATTTT. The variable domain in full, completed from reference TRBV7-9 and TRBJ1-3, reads DTGVSQNPRHKITKRGQNVTFRCDPISEHNRLYWYRQTLGQGPEFLTYFQNEAQLEKSRLLSDRFSAERPKGSFSTLEIQRTEQGDSAMYLCASSIADTIYFGEGSWLTVV.

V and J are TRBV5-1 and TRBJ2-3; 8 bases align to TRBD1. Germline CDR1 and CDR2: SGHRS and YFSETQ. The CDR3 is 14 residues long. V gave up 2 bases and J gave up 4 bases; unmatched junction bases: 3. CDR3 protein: CASSFGQGSDTQYF. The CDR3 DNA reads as TGCGCCAGCAGCTTTGGACAGGGCTCAGATACGCAGTATTTT.

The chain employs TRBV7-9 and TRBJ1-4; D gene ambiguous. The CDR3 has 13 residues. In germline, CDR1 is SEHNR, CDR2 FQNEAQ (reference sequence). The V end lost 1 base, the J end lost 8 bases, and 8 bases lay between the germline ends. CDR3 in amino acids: CASSLGGREKLFF. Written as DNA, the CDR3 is TGTGCCAGCAGCTTAGGGGGTAGGGAAAAACTGTTTTTT. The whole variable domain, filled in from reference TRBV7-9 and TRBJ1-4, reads DTGVSQNPRHKITKRGQNVTFRCDPISEHNRLYWYRQTLGQGPEFLTYFQNEAQLEKSRLLSDRFSAERPKGSFSTLEIQRTEQGDSAMYLCASSLGGREKLFFGSGTQLSVL.

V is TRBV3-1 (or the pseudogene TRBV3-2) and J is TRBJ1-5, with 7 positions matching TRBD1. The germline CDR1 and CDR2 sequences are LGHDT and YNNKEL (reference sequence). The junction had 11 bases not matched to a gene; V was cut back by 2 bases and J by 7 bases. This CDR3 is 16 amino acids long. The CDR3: CASSQPTGAFIQPQHF. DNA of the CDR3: TGTGCCAGCAGCCAACCAACAGGGGCCTTTATCCAGCCCCAGCATTTT.

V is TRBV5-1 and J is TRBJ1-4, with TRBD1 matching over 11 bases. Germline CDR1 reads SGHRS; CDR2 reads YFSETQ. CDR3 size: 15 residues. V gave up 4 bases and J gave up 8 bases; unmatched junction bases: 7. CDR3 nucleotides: TGCGCCAGCAGCCCGGACGGGACAGGGGGAGAAAAACTGTTTTTT. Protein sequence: CASSPDGTGGEKLFF.

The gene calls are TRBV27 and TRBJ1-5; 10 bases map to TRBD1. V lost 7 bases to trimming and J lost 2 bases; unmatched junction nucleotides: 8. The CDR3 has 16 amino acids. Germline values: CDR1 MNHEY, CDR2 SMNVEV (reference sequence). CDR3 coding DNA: TGTGCCAGCAACCCGACAGGGGGCTGGGGCAATCAGCCCCAGCATTTT. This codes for CASNPTGGWGNQPQHF.

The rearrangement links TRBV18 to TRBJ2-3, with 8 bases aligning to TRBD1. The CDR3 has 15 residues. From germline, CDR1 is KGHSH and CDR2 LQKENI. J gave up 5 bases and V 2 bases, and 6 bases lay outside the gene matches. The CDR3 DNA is TGTGCCAGCTCACCAGGACAGGGTAGTATAGATACGCAGTATTTT. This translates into CASSPGQGSIDTQYF.

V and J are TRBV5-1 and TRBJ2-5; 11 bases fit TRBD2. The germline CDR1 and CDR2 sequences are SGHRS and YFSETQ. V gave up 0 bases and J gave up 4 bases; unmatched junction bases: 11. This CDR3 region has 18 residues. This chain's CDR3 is CASSLGSIAGGPRETQYF. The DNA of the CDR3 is TGCGCCAGCAGCTTGGGCAGTATAGCGGGGGGGCCTAGAGAGACCCAGTACTTC.

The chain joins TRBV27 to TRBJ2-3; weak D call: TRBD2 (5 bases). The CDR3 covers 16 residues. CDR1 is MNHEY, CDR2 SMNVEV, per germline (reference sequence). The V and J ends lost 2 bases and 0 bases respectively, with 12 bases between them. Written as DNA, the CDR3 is TGTGCCAGCAGTTTAGCTAGCACAGTTAGCACAGATACGCAGTATTTT. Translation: CASSLASTVSTDTQYF.

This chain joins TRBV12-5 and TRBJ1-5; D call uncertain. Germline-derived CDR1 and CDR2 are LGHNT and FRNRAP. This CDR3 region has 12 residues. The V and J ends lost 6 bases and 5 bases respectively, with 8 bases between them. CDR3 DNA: TGTGCTAGTGGGCTAGCCGATCAGCCCCAGCATTTT. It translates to CASGLADQPQHF.

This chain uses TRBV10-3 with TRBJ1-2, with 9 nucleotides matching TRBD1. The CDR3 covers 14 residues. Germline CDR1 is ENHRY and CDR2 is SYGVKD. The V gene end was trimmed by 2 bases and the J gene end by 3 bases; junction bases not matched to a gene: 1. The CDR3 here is CAISERDRDYGYTF. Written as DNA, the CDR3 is TGTGCCATCAGTGAGAGGGACAGGGACTATGGCTACACCTTC.

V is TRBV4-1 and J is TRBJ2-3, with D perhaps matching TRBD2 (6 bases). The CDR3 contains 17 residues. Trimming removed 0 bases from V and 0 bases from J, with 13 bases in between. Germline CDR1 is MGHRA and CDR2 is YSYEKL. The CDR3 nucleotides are TGCGCCAGCAGCCAAGACACCTTAGCGGCAAGCACAGATACGCAGTATTTT. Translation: CASSQDTLAASTDTQYF.

The CDR3 region is CASILQWTEAFF. The CDR3 region has the DNA TGTGCCAGCATTCTCCAGTGGACTGAAGCTTTCTTT. This chain uses TRBV6-5 with TRBJ1-1; D remains unclear. This CDR3 spans 12 amino acids. V was cut by 7 bases and J by 5 bases, with 11 bases left in between. Looked up from germline, CDR1 is MNHEY and CDR2 is SVGAGI.

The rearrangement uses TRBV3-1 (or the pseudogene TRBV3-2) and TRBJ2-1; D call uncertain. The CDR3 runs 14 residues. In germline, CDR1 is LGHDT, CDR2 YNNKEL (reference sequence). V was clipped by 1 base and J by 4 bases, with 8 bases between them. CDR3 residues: CASSQGTVYNEQFF. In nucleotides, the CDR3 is TGTGCCAGCAGCCAAGGAACGGTATACAATGAGCAGTTCTTC.

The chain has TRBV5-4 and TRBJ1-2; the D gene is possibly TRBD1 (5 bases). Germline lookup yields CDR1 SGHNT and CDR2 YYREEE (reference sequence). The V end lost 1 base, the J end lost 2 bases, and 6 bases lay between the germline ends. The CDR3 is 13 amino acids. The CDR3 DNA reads TGTGCCAGCAGCTTGTGGGGGAACTATGGCTACACCTTC. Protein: CASSLWGNYGYTF.